Included here is one TCR beta chain sequence, with context. The data are from a study of blood T cell repertoires in COVID-19. Study information: Donors in the United States, Italy and Spain gave samples during acute or convalescent COVID-19. From T cells, B-cell-depleted T cells, or PBMCs came the material, which was cDNA or gDNA.

Authors' processing steps: Using reference gene primer amplification, nucleated cell counts were estimated. Generated by immunoSEQ multiplex PCR, the TCRdb table keeps only in-frame clones and is missing some. V, J and clone size were drawn from that table, and D and trimming were deduced from the DNA. The sample shows approximately 60,000 clones, around 87% of them seen only once. Sequenced input: peripheral blood. This TCR was recovered from a man between 60 and 70 years old with active or convalescent COVID-19.

The CDR3 sequence: CASSSTSYNGYTF. The CDR3 nucleotides read TGTGCCAGCAGCTCTACGAGTTATAATGGCTACACCTTC. This chain links TRBV7-2 with TRBJ1-2; unclear D gene. The CDR3 loop spans 13 amino acids. V was trimmed by 4 bases and J by 6 bases, leaving 12 bases between them. In germline, CDR1 is SGHTA, CDR2 FQGNSA. Looking up the rest from reference TRBV7-2 and TRBJ1-2 gives the full variable domain: GAGVSQSPSNKVTEKGKDVELRCDPISGHTALYWYRQSLGQGLEFLIYFQGNSAPDKSGLPSDRFSAERTGGSVSTLTIQRTQQEDSAVYLCASSSTSYNGYTFGSGTRLTVV.